The 20 T cell receptor beta chains below all came from one sample that was sequenced in a study of blood T cell repertoires in COVID-19. Sequencing was performed with immunoSEQ multiplex PCR; in TCRdb, only in-frame clones are kept and a portion is missing. This sample has 120,000 or so clones, with 69% found just once. Sample: peripheral blood. The receptor source for this set is a woman in her 70s with acute or convalescent COVID-19.

This clone has a handful of counts. Because it lacks the conserved phenylalanine or tryptophan at the end, this CDR3 is likely a read error. The DNA is left out, because the CDR3 cannot be placed on it with certainty; the CDR3 is given as TCRdb lists it. The V gene is TRBV14, the J gene TRBJ1-6. Ends included, the CDR3 has 10 residues. Germline V gene sequence: CDR1 SGHDN, CDR2 FVKESK. Here the CDR3 reads CASSQESCHR.

The chain is built from TRBV30 and TRBJ2-7, with 10 bases lining up with TRBD1. The V gene's germline CDR1 is GTSNPN and CDR2 SVGIG (reference sequence). Trimming removed 2 bases from V and 6 bases from J; junction bases left unmatched: 7. The CDR3 length is 14 residues. The DNA of the CDR3 is TGTGCCTGGAGTCCGGGACAGGGGAGGTCCGAGCAGTACTTC. Protein: CAWSPGQGRSEQYF.

The chain carries TRBV7-9 and TRBJ2-5; D is unresolved. Germline V gene data show CDR1 as SEHNR and CDR2 as FQNEAQ (reference sequence). The CDR3 length is 12 residues. V lost 5 bases to trimming and J lost 5 bases, with 9 bases between them. CDR3 region: CASSPGPETQYF. The CDR3 DNA is TGTGCCAGCAGCCCCGGTCCGGAGACCCAGTACTTC.

The chain couples TRBV5-1 to TRBJ1-4; D possibly corresponds to TRBD1 (5 bases). Trimming removed 4 bases from V and 2 bases from J, with 9 bases in between. Per germline, CDR1 SGHRS and CDR2 YFSETQ. There are 14 residues in the CDR3. The CDR3 loop is CASSLGGTNEKLFF. For the CDR3, the DNA is TGCGCCAGCAGCCTCGGGGGGACTAATGAAAAACTGTTTTTT.

The rearrangement links TRBV2 to TRBJ2-7; TRBD2 matches 9 bases. The CDR3 runs 14 residues. V shed 8 bases, J shed 4 bases, and the junction held 9 bases outside the gene matches. The V gene's germline CDR1 is SNHLY and CDR2 FYNNEI. The CDR3 spells CASCGGASSYEQYF. Written as DNA, the CDR3 is TGTGCCAGCTGCGGGGGGGCCAGTTCGTACGAGCAGTACTTC.

This rearrangement joins TRBV10-3 to TRBJ1-2; 9 bases agree with TRBD1. CDR1 and CDR2 (germline): ENHRY, SYGVKD. The CDR3 runs 15 residues. V was pared by 2 bases and J by 7 bases, with 8 bases of the junction left unmatched. The CDR3 loop is CAISENPGQGGGYTF. CDR3 sequence (DNA): TGTGCCATCAGTGAGAACCCGGGACAGGGTGGTGGCTACACCTTC.

This clone occurred a few times. This chain connects TRBV5-1 to TRBJ1-2, with 10 bases matching TRBD1. With V trimmed by 1 base and J by 5 bases, 2 bases remained unmatched. The CDR3 is made up of 14 amino acids. CDR1 and CDR2 from the germline V gene are SGHRS and YFSETQ. CDR3 protein: CASSLRGQGYGYTF. DNA for the CDR3: TGCGCCAGCAGCTTGCGGGGACAGGGGTATGGCTACACCTTC. Looking up the rest from reference TRBV5-1 and TRBJ1-2 gives the full variable domain: KAGVTQTPRYLIKTRGQQVTLSCSPISGHRSVSWYQQTPGQGLQFLFEYFSETQRNKGNFPGRFSGRQFSNSRSEMNVSTLELGDSALYLCASSLRGQGYGYTFGSGTRLTVV.

This clone was detected once. The J gene is TRBJ2-2, the V gene TRBV2, with D perhaps TRBD2 (6 bases). Germline V CDR1 and CDR2: SNHLY, FYNNEI. CDR3 length: 14 amino acids. V lost 8 bases and J 4 bases, leaving 14 bases between the germline ends. CDR3 region: CASAGLASTGELFF. The CDR3, as DNA: TGTGCCAGCGCTGGTCTAGCGAGCACCGGGGAGCTGTTTTTT.

The genes are TRBV19 and TRBJ2-7; TRBD2 aligns across 10 bases. Germline-derived CDR1 and CDR2 are LNHDA and SQIVND (reference sequence). J was trimmed by 1 base and V by 1 base; bases with no gene match: 1. The CDR3 covers 15 residues. The CDR3 bases are TGTGCCAGTAGTATAGCAGCGGGAGGGTCCTACGAGCAGTACTTC. It specifies CASSIAAGGSYEQYF.

In this sample, this clone turned up a few times. This chain uses TRBV4-1 with TRBJ2-7; 10 bases are shared with TRBD1. V gave up 0 bases and J gave up 7 bases; unmatched junction bases: 9. The CDR3 is 16 residues long. From germline, CDR1 is MGHRA and CDR2 YSYEKL. The CDR3, as DNA: TGCGCCAGCAGCCAAGATTTTGGGACAGGGGCTCGGGAGCAGTACTTC. Protein sequence: CASSQDFGTGAREQYF.

As DNA, the CDR3 is TGTGCCAGCAGTTACAGCCAAACAGGGACCTACGAGCAGTACTTC. Its translation is CASSYSQTGTYEQYF. The chain employs TRBV6-5 and TRBJ2-7, with TRBD1 as a possible D gene (6 bases). Trimming cost V 2 bases and J 2 bases, with 13 bases left between them. This CDR3 is 15 amino acids long. Germline-derived CDR1 and CDR2 are MNHEY and SVGAGI.

The chain combines TRBV11-2 with TRBJ1-1; D gene uncertain. Germline V CDR1 and CDR2: SGHAT, FQNNGV. This CDR3 has 13 residues. The germline V and J ends were trimmed by 5 bases and 3 bases, with 10 bases remaining between them. The CDR3 nucleotides read TGTGCCAGCAGCCTTACCCGAGACACTGAAGCTTTCTTT. Its protein product is CASSLTRDTEAFF.

The rearrangement uses TRBV5-6 and TRBJ2-2, with 7 bases lining up with TRBD1. The length of the CDR3 is 14 residues. In germline, CDR1 is SGHDT, CDR2 YYEEEE. The trim removed 5 bases at V and 3 bases at J, leaving 4 bases unmatched. The CDR3 region has the DNA TGTGCCAGCAGATGGGGACAGTACACCGGGGAGCTGTTTTTT. Encoded protein: CASRWGQYTGELFF.

The rearrangement links TRBV5-1 to TRBJ2-5, with TRBD1 identical over 12 bases. The CDR3 extends over 16 amino acids. CDR1 and CDR2 (germline): SGHRS, YFSETQ. The junction had 4 bases not matched to a gene; V was cut back by 4 bases and J by 0 bases. CDR3 region: CASSGGTGGYQETQYF. For the CDR3, the DNA is TGCGCCAGCAGCGGAGGGACAGGGGGCTACCAAGAGACCCAGTACTTC.

V usage is TRBV4-1 and J usage is TRBJ1-1, with D perhaps TRBD1 (5 bases). Trimming took off 0 bases at V and 6 bases at J, with 11 bases between the two ends. The CDR3 is 14 residues long. Per the germline V gene, CDR1 is MGHRA and CDR2 is YSYEKL. CDR3 in DNA: TGCGCCAGCAGCCAAGACCATTGGGGCGCTGAAGCTTTCTTT. Its protein product is CASSQDHWGAEAFF.

The chain joins TRBV14 to TRBJ2-1; 7 bases map to TRBD2. Germline assignment: CDR1 SGHDN and CDR2 FVKESK. V trimming: 0 bases; J trimming: 2 bases; junction bases outside the gene matches: 4. This CDR3 is 16 amino acids long. This CDR3 is CASSQEGGATYNEQFF. The CDR3, as DNA: TGTGCCAGCAGCCAAGAGGGAGGGGCCACCTACAATGAGCAGTTCTTC.

The CDR3 reads CASGTSGGARETQYF. The CDR3 DNA reads TGTGCTAGTGGGACTAGCGGGGGGGCCAGGGAGACCCAGTACTTC. The chain links TRBV12-5 to TRBJ2-5; TRBD2 agrees at 14 bases. CDR1 is LGHNT and CDR2 is FRNRAP in the germline V gene. The length of the CDR3 is 15 residues. V shed 6 bases, J shed 5 bases, and the junction held 5 bases outside the gene matches.

This chain uses TRBV14 with TRBJ2-1; weak D call: TRBD2 (6 bases). Per germline, CDR1 SGHDN and CDR2 FVKESK. Between the trimmed V and J ends, which lost 2 bases and 4 bases, there was a span of 15 bases. CDR3 size: 16 residues. The CDR3 region is CASSQFSGEGYNEQFF. For the CDR3, the DNA is TGTGCCAGCAGCCAATTTTCGGGAGAGGGTTACAATGAGCAGTTCTTC.

The V call is TRBV4-1, the J call TRBJ1-4; 8 bases map to TRBD1. Germline-derived CDR1 and CDR2 are MGHRA and YSYEKL. With 0 bases clipped from V and 9 bases from J, the junction kept 18 bases outside the gene matches. This CDR3 spans 19 amino acids. The CDR3 DNA reads as TGCGCCAGCAGCCAAGATTCAGGGGGCTCAGGGGGGAACGCAAAAAAACTGTTTTTT. Amino acid sequence: CASSQDSGGSGGNAKKLFF.

The chain links TRBV4-3 to TRBJ2-1; 13 nucleotides align to TRBD2. This CDR3 comprises 17 residues. V gave up 1 base and J gave up 7 bases; unmatched junction bases: 7. Germline loops: CDR1 LGHNA, CDR2 YSLEER. The CDR3 is CASSQGWTSGGLNEQFF. The CDR3 DNA reads TGCGCCAGCAGCCAAGGGTGGACTAGCGGGGGACTAAATGAGCAGTTCTTC.